The 21 T cell receptor beta chains in this list originate from one sample, sequenced in a study of tumor-infiltrating lymphocytes in oesophageal squamous cell carcinoma. TCRdb analysed the PCR reads with MiXCR anew, one entry per CDR3 protein. Here the sample spans roughly 20,000 distinct CDR3 sequences, roughly 40% being singletons. The sample comprised normal esophageal tissue next to the tumor. Receptors were obtained from a female donor with esophageal squamous cell carcinoma.

The V gene is TRBV7-6, the J gene TRBJ2-1; D is ambiguous. The CDR3 loop spans 14 amino acids. The V end lost 3 bases, the J end lost 0 bases, and 6 bases lay between the germline ends. CDR1 SGHVS and CDR2 FNYEAQ come from the germline V gene. The CDR3 DNA reads as TGTGCCAGCAGCTTGGCTAGCTCCTACAATGAGCAGTTCTTC. Its translation: CASSLASSYNEQFF.

V and J are TRBV5-5 and TRBJ2-5; TRBD2 matches 11 bases. The germline CDR1 and CDR2 sequences are SGHKS and YYEKEE (reference sequence). The CDR3 is 16 residues long. J gave up 1 base and V 3 bases, and 5 bases lay outside the gene matches. This CDR3 is CASSWGLAESQETQYF. The CDR3 nucleotides read TGTGCCAGCAGCTGGGGACTAGCGGAGTCCCAAGAGACCCAGTACTTC.

A few counts support this clonotype. The limits of the CDR3 on the DNA are not certain, so only TCRdb's listed CDR3 is given. This chain connects TRBV7-3 to TRBJ2-6; TRBD2 is taken as the D call from the table, unchecked against the DNA. In germline, CDR1 is SGHTA, CDR2 FQGTGA. Including both end residues, the CDR3 is 16 amino acids long. The CDR3 protein is CATLGGRAVLRAVLRF.

The sample holds a few counts of this clonotype. The chain couples TRBV7-3 to TRBJ2-4; 8 bases are shared with TRBD2. The J call is doubtful: the DNA matches TRBJ2-1 better. The CDR3 sequence is 13 residues long. Looked up from germline, CDR1 is SGHTA and CDR2 is FQGTGA. CDR3 amino acids: CASSFTGGETQFF. CDR3 DNA sequence: TGTGCCAGCAGCTTTACCGGGGGGGAGACCCAGTTCTTC.

This clonotype showed up many times. The chain has TRBV5-1 and TRBJ1-4, with a tentative D call TRBD1 (5 bases). The CDR3 covers 15 residues. CDR1 and CDR2 (germline): SGHRS, YFSETQ. The V gene lost 0 bases and the J gene lost 0 bases, with 6 bases spanning the gap. Here the CDR3 reads CASSLGGTTNEKLFF. CDR3 nucleotide sequence: TGCGCCAGCAGCTTGGGGGGGACAACTAATGAAAAACTGTTTTTT.

In its sample, this clonotype was seen many times. CDR3 DNA sequence: TGTGCCAGCAGCTTAGCCCCCCTGAATCCCTATGGCTACACCTTC. Its protein product is CASSLAPLNPYGYTF. The chain has TRBV7-9 and TRBJ1-2; no clear D. Looked up from germline, CDR1 is SEHNR and CDR2 is FQNEAQ (reference sequence). The V and J ends lost 0 bases and 4 bases respectively, with 12 bases between them. The CDR3 length is 15 residues.

This chain uses TRBV19 with TRBJ2-5; D unresolved. V lost 11 bases and J 11 bases, leaving 24 bases between the germline ends. Germline V gives CDR1 LNHDA, CDR2 SQIVND (reference sequence). The CDR3 has 13 amino acids. DNA of the CDR3: TGTGCCGGTAATTTGCGGTTCACAGATACGCAGTACTTC. Amino acids: CAGNLRFTDTQYF.

The chain links TRBV30 to TRBJ2-7; 8 bases match TRBD1. The J call may be wrong; the DNA end is better matched by TRBJ2-5. This CDR3 contains 13 residues. The V gene's germline CDR1 is GTSNPN and CDR2 SVGIG (reference sequence). CDR3 amino acids: CAWSTGGPETQYF. The DNA for the CDR3 is TGTGCCTGGAGCACAGGGGGGCCAGAGACCCAGTACTTC.

V gene TRBV11-1 combines with J gene TRBJ2-7; D is ambiguous. The DNA end is a closer match to TRBJ2-1, so the J assignment may be wrong. The V gene's germline CDR1 is SGHAT and CDR2 FQDESV (reference sequence). The CDR3 has 16 amino acids. The CDR3: CASSLFITEPYNEQFF. The DNA of the CDR3 is TGTGCCAGCAGCTTATTTATAACGGAGCCGTACAATGAGCAGTTCTTC.

Points on this clonotype: A much larger clone is a single base away; this may be a read error. The chain carries TRBV12-2 and TRBJ2-1. TRBV12-2 is given as a pseudogene. The CDR3 consists of 14 residues. CDR3 sequence reads: CASRLVPDPYEQFF. As DNA, the CDR3 is TGTGCAAGTCGCTTAGTCCCAGATCCCTACGAGCAGTTCTTC.

The CDR3 coding sequence is TGTGCCAGCAGCGTAGGCCTTAGGAGCGACCTTTGGCCCTACGAGCAGTACTTC. Translating gives CASSVGLRSDLWPYEQYF. The chain joins TRBV7-3 to TRBJ1-1; the D is unclear. The J call could be wrong; TRBJ2-7 is a better fit for the DNA end. Per germline, CDR1 SGHTA and CDR2 FQGTGA. The CDR3 consists of 18 residues.

J is TRBJ1-2 and V is TRBV12-3 or TRBV12-4, with TRBD1 matching 7 bases. The V segment lost 4 bases and the J segment 2 bases; nucleotides outside the gene matches: 4. This CDR3 is built from 14 residues. CDR3 nucleotides: TGTGCCAGCAGTTCGGAGACAGGGAACTATGGCTACACCTTC. This codes for CASSSETGNYGYTF.

V and J are TRBV7-4 and TRBJ1-1, with 8 bases identical to TRBD1. From germline, CDR1 is SGHVT and CDR2 SQSDAQ. The CDR3 length is 13 residues. V trimming: 3 bases; J trimming: 8 bases; junction bases outside the gene matches: 5. The DNA of the CDR3 is TGTGCCAGCAGCTTCGGGACAGGTGGGGAAGCTTTCTTT. Amino acids: CASSFGTGGEAFF. Full variable domain (rest looked up from reference TRBV7-4 and TRBJ1-1): GAGVSQSPRYKVAKRGRDVALRCDSISGHVTLYWYRQTLGQGSEVLTYSQSDAQRDKSGRPSGRFSAERPERSVSTLKIQRTEQGDSAVYLCASSFGTGGEAFFGQGTRLTVV.

J is TRBJ1-2 and V is TRBV6-8; TRBD1 agrees at 7 bases. V lost 5 bases and J lost 0; bases outside the gene matches: 3. The CDR3 sequence is 14 residues long. Germline CDR1 and CDR2: MNHGY and SAAAGT. Here the CDR3 reads CASSVQGSNYGYTF. The CDR3 DNA is TGTGCCAGCAGTGTACAGGGGTCTAACTATGGCTACACCTTC.

The V and J genes are TRBV11-1 and TRBJ2-7; no clear D gene. V lost 5 bases, J lost 7 bases, and 18 bases lay in between. The CDR3 has 14 residues. In germline, CDR1 is SGHAT, CDR2 FQDESV (reference sequence). In nucleotides, the CDR3 is TGTGCCAGCAGCGCCGTAGGCTCCTACAATGAGCAGTACTTC. It translates to CASSAVGSYNEQYF.

The rearrangement links TRBV4-2 to TRBJ2-3; D call uncertain. TRBJ1-1 explains the end of the DNA better; the J call may be wrong. Per germline, CDR1 LGHNA and CDR2 YNFKEQ. This CDR3 has 14 residues. CDR3 DNA sequence: TGTGCCAGCAGCCAAGATCGCATGGGTGGGGTGGCTTTCTTT. Protein: CASSQDRMGGVAFF.

This clonotype turned up a few times. The chain's CDR3 is CASRRGTGLPNNEQFF. The CDR3 DNA is TGTGCCAGCAGACGGGGCACGGGACTACCAAACAATGAGCAGTTCTTC. The V call is TRBV6-2 or TRBV6-3, the J call TRBJ2-1, with TRBD2 identical over 7 bases. The germline CDR1 and CDR2 sequences are MNHEY and SVGEGT. CDR3 length equals 16 residues. V was pared by 6 bases and J by 5 bases, with 13 bases of the junction left unmatched.

The chain employs TRBV7-8 and TRBJ2-3; TRBD1 matches 7 bases. CDR1 SGHVS and CDR2 FQNEAQ come from the germline V gene. V was clipped by 5 bases and J by 3 bases; unmatched bases: 11. The CDR3 sequence is 16 residues long. The CDR3 is CASSPGQAATTDTQYF. In nucleotides, the CDR3 is TGTGCCAGCAGCCCAGGACAGGCGGCAACGACAGATACGCAGTATTTT. The whole variable domain, filled in from reference TRBV7-8 and TRBJ2-3, reads GAGVSQSPRYKVAKRGQDVALRCDPISGHVSLFWYQQALGQGPEFLTYFQNEAQLDKSGLPSDRFFAERPEGSVSTLKIQRTQQEDSAVYLCASSPGQAATTDTQYFGPGTRLTVL.

V gene TRBV11-3 combines with J gene TRBJ2-6; 14 bases are a match to TRBD2. Losses at the gene ends were 4 bases for V and 0 bases for J; bases not matched to a gene: 2. Germline assignment: CDR1 SGHNT and CDR2 YENEEA. The CDR3 covers 18 residues. CDR3 sequence: CASSSGLAGDSGANVLTF. For the CDR3, the DNA is TGTGCCAGCAGCTCGGGACTAGCGGGAGACTCTGGGGCCAACGTCCTGACTTTC.

The genes are TRBV11-3 and TRBJ2-3; 8 bases are a match to TRBD2. CDR3 length: 16 amino acids. V shed 0 bases and J 2 bases; nucleotides not matched to a gene: 4. CDR1 and CDR2 (germline): SGHNT, YENEEA. The CDR3 DNA is TGTGCCAGCAGCTTAGAGGCGGGAGGTTTCACAGATACGCAGTATTTT. Its protein product is CASSLEAGGFTDTQYF.

To note about this clonotype: Likely a read error: the CDR3 ends without its conserved phenylalanine or tryptophan. It is unclear where the CDR3 begins or ends on the DNA, so no DNA is shown, and the CDR3 is as TCRdb lists it. Here the CDR3 reads CASSLGTGRESTMSSSSGQ. The chain employs TRBV27 and TRBJ1-1; the table names TRBD1, a call not compared with the DNA. CDR1 and CDR2 (germline): MNHEY, SMNVEV (reference sequence). Counting both end residues, the CDR3 totals 19 amino acids.